This passage covers 4 T cell receptor beta chains from one sample sequenced in a study of spatial heterogeneity in lung cancer. TCRdb re-called the 5' RACE reads through MiXCR, storing one row per CDR3 protein. This sample has tens of thousands of distinct CDR3 sequences, with 4.6% found just once. Sample time point: sample taken at primary tumor resection. The sample consisted of PBMCs, taken at surgery. The origin of the receptors is a male donor with early-stage non-small cell lung cancer.

This clonotype is judged medium-sized. The genes are TRBV12-3 or TRBV12-4 and TRBJ2-3; D possibly corresponds to TRBD2 (6 bases). The V gene lost 7 bases and the J gene lost 5 bases, with 16 bases spanning the gap. This CDR3 is 14 amino acids long. The CDR3 DNA sequence: TGTGCCAGCATATTGGGGGGAGCGGGAGATACGCAGTATTTT. It codes for CASILGGAGDTQYF.

This clonotype was detected a few times. The chain carries TRBV27 and TRBJ2-1; D tentatively fits TRBD1 or TRBD2 (5 bases each). Germline lookup yields CDR1 MNHEY and CDR2 SMNVEV (reference sequence). The CDR3 extends over 11 amino acids. Between the trimmed V and J ends, which lost 5 bases and 10 bases, there was a span of 9 bases. The CDR3 DNA is TGTGCCAGCAGTCCGGGGACGGAGCAGTTCTTC. Translating gives CASSPGTEQFF.

This clonotype was observed a handful of times. The CDR3 loop reads CATSGLGGNEQFF. CDR3 DNA: TGTGCCACCTCGGGACTAGGAGGTAATGAGCAGTTCTTC. The chain employs TRBV24-1 and TRBJ2-1; TRBD2 aligns across 8 bases. The CDR3 is 13 residues long. The germline V gene encodes CDR1 KGHDR and CDR2 SFDVKD. J lost 7 bases, V lost 9 bases, and 7 bases had no gene match.

By share, this clonotype ranks as medium-sized (0.01 to 0.1%). The chain employs TRBV27 and TRBJ2-3; D may match TRBD1 or TRBD2 (6 bases each). V was pared by 0 bases and J by 0 bases, with 10 bases between. This CDR3 region has 16 residues. Germline CDR1 and CDR2: MNHEY and SMNVEV (reference sequence). The CDR3 here is CASSLSGGSSTDTQYF. CDR3 coding DNA: TGTGCCAGCAGTTTATCCGGGGGCAGCAGCACAGATACGCAGTATTTT.